These 18 T cell receptor beta chains originate from one sample sequenced in a study of blood T cells in healthy people across ages. The use of a sample-barcoded 5' primer and a J-beta primer mix characterized a second PCR of about 7 to 12 cycles. TCRdb re-called the 5' RACE reads through MiXCR, storing one row per CDR3 protein. Counted here are 1.5 million to 2 million distinct CDR3 sequences, 30% to 35% occurring once; the ten biggest clones make up 10% to 12%. Sequenced: blood. These TCRs come from a woman aged 30 to 39 in good health.

Regarding this clonotype: This clone may be a read error of a much larger clone one base away. The V gene is TRBV29-1, the J gene TRBJ2-1; 7 positions agree with TRBD1. The DNA end favors TRBJ2-7, so the J call may be wrong. CDR1 is SQVTM, CDR2 ANQGSEA, per germline. This CDR3 contains 11 residues. In nucleotides, the CDR3 is TGCGGCGCGCTCGACAGGGTCGAGCAGTACTTC. It yields the protein CGALDRVEQYF.

This clonotype was seen only a few times. V and J are TRBV6-6 and TRBJ2-5, with D perhaps being TRBD1 or TRBD2 (5 bases each). Looked up from germline, CDR1 is MNHNY and CDR2 is SVGAGI (reference sequence). The CDR3 loop spans 13 amino acids. The V and J ends lost 8 bases and 1 base respectively, with 11 bases between them. The chain's CDR3 is CASRRGVQETQYF. The CDR3, as DNA: TGTGCCAGCCGAAGAGGGGTCCAAGAGACCCAGTACTTC.

In this sample, this clonotype turned up a few times. The chain is built from TRBV7-6 and TRBJ2-5; possibly TRBD2 for D (7 bases). This CDR3 is 13 amino acids long. Germline assignment: CDR1 SGHVS and CDR2 FNYEAQ. With 7 bases removed from V and 6 bases from J, the gap between germline ends came to 15 bases. The CDR3 sequence: CASKGGATKTQYF. In DNA, the CDR3 is TGTGCCAGCAAGGGGGGGGCCACAAAGACCCAGTACTTC. Looking up the rest from reference TRBV7-6 and TRBJ2-5 gives the full variable domain: GAGVSQSPRYKVTKRGQDVALRCDPISGHVSLYWYRQALGQGPEFLTYFNYEAQQDKSGLPNDRFSAERPEGSISTLTIQRTEQRDSAMYRCASKGGATKTQYFGPGTRLLVL.

This clonotype was seen only a few times. The rearrangement joins TRBV10-3 to TRBJ2-5, with 9 bases aligning to TRBD1. CDR3 size: 14 residues. Germline values: CDR1 ENHRY, CDR2 SYGVKD. After removal of 2 bases from V and 5 bases from J, the junction contained 3 bases not matched to a gene. CDR3: CAISEGQGWETQYF. CDR3 sequence (DNA): TGTGCCATCAGTGAGGGACAGGGGTGGGAGACCCAGTACTTC.

The J gene is TRBJ1-1, the V gene TRBV5-1, with 7 bases fitting TRBD1. The CDR3 covers 15 residues. The V gene end was trimmed by 2 bases and the J gene end by 5 bases; junction bases not matched to a gene: 9. CDR1 SGHRS and CDR2 YFSETQ come from the germline V gene. CDR3 sequence (DNA): TGCGCCAGCAGCTTTGGTCGAGGGGGCACGACTGAAGCTTTCTTT. Protein sequence: CASSFGRGGTTEAFF. The variable domain in full, with the rest retrieved from reference TRBV5-1 and TRBJ1-1, is KAGVTQTPRYLIKTRGQQVTLSCSPISGHRSVSWYQQTPGQGLQFLFEYFSETQRNKGNFPGRFSGRQFSNSRSEMNVSTLELGDSALYLCASSFGRGGTTEAFFGQGTRLTVV.

In its sample, this clonotype was seen once. This may arise from a read error, as a much more abundant clone is one base away. V usage is TRBV10-3 and J usage is TRBJ2-5; D assignment may be TRBD1 or TRBD2 (6 bases each). Germline V gene sequence: CDR1 ENHRY, CDR2 SYGVKD. The CDR3 extends over 15 amino acids. The CDR3 loop is CAISGRGHPQQTQYF. DNA for the CDR3: TGTGCCATCAGCGGACGGGGGCACCCCCAACAGACCCAGTACTTC.

The gene calls are TRBV7-2 and TRBJ2-3, with D maybe TRBD1 (5 bases). V lost 3 bases to trimming and J lost 6 bases, with 13 bases between them. The CDR3 sequence is 14 residues long. Germline V lookup: CDR1 SGHTA, CDR2 FQGNSA. In nucleotides, the CDR3 is TGTGCCAGCAGCTTTAGGGGTCGGTGGGATACGCAGTATTTT. It translates to CASSFRGRWDTQYF.

The V call is TRBV20-1, the J call TRBJ2-7, with D perhaps given as TRBD1 or TRBD2 (6 bases each). The germline gives CDR1 DFQATT, CDR2 SNEGSKA (reference sequence). The CDR3 runs 14 residues. Trimming stripped 3 bases from V and 0 bases from J, with 12 bases between. This CDR3 is CSARKGGTSYEQYF. CDR3 DNA: TGCAGTGCTAGGAAGGGGGGTACCTCCTACGAGCAGTACTTC.

The gene calls are TRBV5-1 and TRBJ2-7, with TRBD2 matching over 11 bases. CDR3 length equals 16 residues. The junction had 6 bases not matched to a gene; V was cut back by 2 bases and J by 2 bases. The V gene's germline CDR1 is SGHRS and CDR2 YFSETQ. The CDR3 sequence is CASSFALAGAAYEQYF. The CDR3 DNA sequence: TGCGCCAGCAGCTTCGCACTAGCGGGGGCCGCCTACGAGCAGTACTTC.

A few counts support this clonotype. The gene calls are TRBV3-1 and TRBJ2-1; D is perhaps TRBD2 (6 bases). This CDR3 spans 16 amino acids. Germline V gene lookup returns CDR1 LGHDT and CDR2 YNNKEL (reference sequence). Trimming stripped 1 base from V and 4 bases from J, with 14 bases between. The CDR3 region is CASSQAGGSGYNEQFF. The CDR3 bases are TGTGCCAGCAGCCAAGCTGGGGGGAGCGGTTACAATGAGCAGTTCTTC.

This clonotype was seen repeatedly, ten times or more. The genes are TRBV11-1 and TRBJ2-5; D is unresolved. This CDR3 has 15 amino acids. Trimming shortened V by 2 bases and J by 5 bases, and 15 bases separated the two germline ends. CDR1 and CDR2 from the germline V gene are SGHAT and FQDESV (reference sequence). DNA for the CDR3: TGTGCCAGCAGCTTACGGCTGCCCGGGCAGGAGACCCAGTACTTC. It codes for CASSLRLPGQETQYF.

In the case of this clonotype: A much larger clone differs by one base, so this may be a read error. This chain uses TRBV6-2 or TRBV6-3 with TRBJ2-3; D remains unclear. Germline CDR1 reads MNHEY; CDR2 reads SVGEGT. Trimming shortened V by 4 bases and J by 0 bases, and 11 bases separated the two germline ends. CDR3 length: 15 residues. CDR3 sequence reads: CASSCRRTSTDTQYF. CDR3 bases: TGTGCCAGCAGTTGCCGGCGCACCAGCACAGATACGCAGTATTTT.

This clonotype appeared a few times. The chain employs TRBV29-1 and TRBJ2-7, with 7 bases aligning to TRBD2. This CDR3 is 14 amino acids long. With 4 bases clipped from V and 0 bases from J, the junction kept 6 bases outside the gene matches. CDR1 and CDR2 from the germline V gene are SQVTM and ANQGSEA. In DNA, the CDR3 is TGCAGCGTTGTTAGGGGAGGGAGCTCCTACGAGCAGTACTTC. It is translated as CSVVRGGSSYEQYF.

This chain links TRBV11-2 with TRBJ1-2, with TRBD1 matching 9 bases. Per the germline V gene, CDR1 is SGHAT and CDR2 is FQNNGV. The CDR3 contains 16 residues. J gave up 2 bases and V 2 bases, and 6 bases lay outside the gene matches. The DNA of the CDR3 is TGTGCCAGCAGCTTATTTCCGGGACAGGGAAACTATGGCTACACCTTC. Its translation is CASSLFPGQGNYGYTF.

The J gene is TRBJ1-6, the V gene TRBV6-6; TRBD1 aligns across 7 bases. The ends lost 7 bases at V and 6 bases at J; junction bases unmatched: 9. Germline V gene sequence: CDR1 MNHNY, CDR2 SVGAGI (reference sequence). CDR3 length: 15 residues. CDR3 sequence reads: CASNDRVPCNSPLHF. CDR3 bases: TGTGCCAGCAACGACAGGGTCCCCTGTAATTCACCCCTCCACTTT.

The V call is TRBV7-6, the J call TRBJ1-5, with D hard to call. Germline V gene sequence: CDR1 SGHVS, CDR2 FNYEAQ. Trimming took off 0 bases at V and 6 bases at J, with 6 bases between the two ends. The CDR3 runs 13 residues. This CDR3 is CASSLAFAQPQHF. The DNA for the CDR3 is TGTGCCAGCAGCTTAGCATTCGCTCAGCCCCAGCATTTT.

V is TRBV7-6 and J is TRBJ2-7, with TRBD1 as a possible D gene (5 bases). Trimming took 5 bases from V and 6 from J, leaving 11 bases between them. The length of the CDR3 is 12 residues. The V gene's germline CDR1 is SGHVS and CDR2 FNYEAQ. The DNA of the CDR3 is TGTGCCAGCAGCCCGACAGTTCTCGAGCAGTACTTC. Encoded protein: CASSPTVLEQYF.

The V and J genes are TRBV6-1 and TRBJ2-4; possibly TRBD2 for D (6 bases). The CDR3 runs to 13 residues. In germline, CDR1 is MNHNS, CDR2 SASEGT. V lost 4 bases to trimming and J lost 13 bases, with 17 bases between them. In DNA, the CDR3 is TGTGCCAGCAGTGGCCGACTAGTAGGAGAGCAGTACTTC. Translated, it gives CASSGRLVGEQYF.